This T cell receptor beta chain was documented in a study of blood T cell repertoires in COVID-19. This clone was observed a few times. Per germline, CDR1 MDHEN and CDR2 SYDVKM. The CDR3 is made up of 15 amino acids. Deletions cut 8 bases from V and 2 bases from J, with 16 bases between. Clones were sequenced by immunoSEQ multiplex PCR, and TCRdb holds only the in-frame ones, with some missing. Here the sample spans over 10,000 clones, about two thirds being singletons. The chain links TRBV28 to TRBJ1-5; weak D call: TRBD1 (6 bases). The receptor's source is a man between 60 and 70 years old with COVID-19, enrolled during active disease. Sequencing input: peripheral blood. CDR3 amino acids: CASHSRGEGNQPQHF. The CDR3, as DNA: TGTGCCAGCCACTCCAGGGGAGAGGGCAATCAGCCCCAGCATTTT.